Following are 27 T cell receptor beta chains from one sample sequenced in a study of blood T cell repertoires in COVID-19. Repertoires were generated with immunoSEQ multiplex PCR, while TCRdb's copy carries only in-frame clones and drops some. The table lists some 58,000 clones, roughly four fifths of them singletons. The sequencing input was peripheral blood. The source is a man between 60 and 75 years old with COVID-19, enrolled during active disease.

The rearrangement joins TRBV3-1 (or the pseudogene TRBV3-2) to TRBJ2-2; a possible D gene is TRBD2 (6 bases). The CDR3 is made up of 14 amino acids. Germline V gene data show CDR1 as LGHDT and CDR2 as YNNKEL (reference sequence). V was clipped by 6 bases and J by 3 bases, with 11 bases between them. In DNA form, the CDR3 reads TGTGCCAGCAGGCGGGGCCGTGACACCGGGGAGCTGTTTTTT. This sequence encodes CASRRGRDTGELFF.

The table lists this clone with a count of one. The chain uses TRBV18 and TRBJ2-7; the D gene is possibly TRBD1 (5 bases). The germline V gene has CDR1 KGHSH and CDR2 LQKENI. The CDR3 extends over 12 amino acids. V shed 3 bases and J shed 6 bases, with 9 bases lying between them. In DNA form, the CDR3 reads TGTGCCAGCTCACCCGACAGTGGCGAGCAGTACTTC. Protein product: CASSPDSGEQYF.

The V and J genes are TRBV6-1 and TRBJ1-3; 9 bases agree with TRBD1. Germline V gene sequence: CDR1 MNHNS, CDR2 SASEGT. This CDR3 is built from 17 residues. V shed 2 bases and J 0 bases; nucleotides not matched to a gene: 5. The CDR3 sequence: CASSETTGGASGNTIYF. The CDR3 DNA is TGTGCCAGCAGTGAAACGACAGGGGGTGCCTCTGGAAACACCATATATTTT.

This chain links TRBV7-2 with TRBJ1-2; tentatively, D is TRBD1 (6 bases). Germline-derived CDR1 and CDR2 are SGHTA and FQGNSA. The CDR3 covers 15 residues. Trimming left V 3 bases short and J 5 bases short, with 16 bases between. The CDR3 here is CASSLGAGGVYGYTF. CDR3 nucleotide sequence: TGTGCCAGCAGCTTGGGCGCGGGGGGCGTTTATGGCTACACCTTC.

Here the CDR3 DNA reads TGTGCCAGCAGTTACTCTGGACAGGGAGCCACTGAAGCTTTCTTT. It yields the protein CASSYSGQGATEAFF. V usage is TRBV6-5 and J usage is TRBJ1-1; 8 positions agree with TRBD1. The germline V gene encodes CDR1 MNHEY and CDR2 SVGAGI. The V and J ends lost 0 bases and 4 bases, in that order; junction bases with no gene match: 4. The CDR3 is made up of 15 amino acids.

The chain employs TRBV2 and TRBJ2-7, with 9 bases lining up with TRBD2. The germline V gene encodes CDR1 SNHLY and CDR2 FYNNEI. Trimming took 6 bases from V and 0 from J; bases not matched to a gene: 3. The CDR3 length is 14 residues. CDR3 DNA: TGTGCCAGCAGGCCGACTAGCGGCTCCTACGAGCAGTACTTC. Translating gives CASRPTSGSYEQYF.

V and J are TRBV3-1 (or the pseudogene TRBV3-2) and TRBJ2-1; possibly TRBD1 for D (6 bases). V gave up 6 bases and J gave up 8 bases, with 14 bases separating them. Germline CDR1 and CDR2: LGHDT and YNNKEL (reference sequence). CDR3 length: 13 amino acids. The CDR3 here is CASRSRGWDEQFF. In DNA form, the CDR3 reads TGTGCCAGCAGGTCCAGGGGTTGGGATGAGCAGTTCTTC.

The gene calls are TRBV5-1 and TRBJ2-2; D gene uncertain. V was shortened by 2 bases and J by 0 bases, with 5 bases between the two germline ends. The CDR3 sequence is 14 residues long. Looked up from germline, CDR1 is SGHRS and CDR2 is YFSETQ. This CDR3 is CASSLNSNTGELFF. The CDR3 nucleotides are TGCGCCAGCAGCTTAAACTCGAACACCGGGGAGCTGTTTTTT. Complete variable domain (other parts from reference TRBV5-1 and TRBJ2-2): KAGVTQTPRYLIKTRGQQVTLSCSPISGHRSVSWYQQTPGQGLQFLFEYFSETQRNKGNFPGRFSGRQFSNSRSEMNVSTLELGDSALYLCASSLNSNTGELFFGEGSRLTVL.

V and J are TRBV5-5 and TRBJ1-3, with TRBD1 matching 7 bases. CDR1 is SGHKS, CDR2 YYEKEE, per germline (reference sequence). This CDR3 is 15 amino acids long. Unmatched junction bases numbered 2, after V lost 0 bases and J lost 2 bases. In DNA, the CDR3 is TGTGCCAGCAGCTTGGGAGACAGGGCTGGAAACACCATATATTTT. Translated, it gives CASSLGDRAGNTIYF.

The chain employs TRBV6-6 and TRBJ2-7; D possibly corresponds to TRBD2 (6 bases). Germline CDR1 and CDR2: MNHNY and SVGAGI (reference sequence). The V and J ends lost 6 bases and 6 bases respectively, with 24 bases between them. CDR3 size: 16 residues. Here the CDR3 reads CASRTRDGSPGGEQYF. For the CDR3, the DNA is TGTGCCAGCAGGACCAGGGATGGATCCCCCGGGGGCGAGCAGTACTTC.

V and J are TRBV5-4 and TRBJ2-7, with 7 positions matching TRBD1. After removal of 4 bases from V and 5 bases from J, the junction contained 12 bases not matched to a gene. This CDR3 spans 15 amino acids. CDR1 and CDR2 (germline): SGHNT, YYREEE (reference sequence). DNA of the CDR3: TGTGCCAGCAGCCCCGGCGACAGGGTCGTCGACGAGCAGTACTTC. Protein: CASSPGDRVVDEQYF.

The table lists this clone with a few counts. CDR3 amino acids: CASSAVGGTDTQYF. CDR3 sequence (DNA): TGTGCCAGCAGTGCAGTAGGAGGGACAGATACGCAGTATTTT. The gene calls are TRBV2 and TRBJ2-3, with D possibly being TRBD2 (6 bases). CDR3 length equals 14 residues. The V end was cut by 4 bases, the J end by 3 bases, with 11 bases between. Germline V CDR1 and CDR2: SNHLY, FYNNEI.

V is TRBV3-1 (or the pseudogene TRBV3-2) and J is TRBJ2-5; tentative D call: TRBD1 (5 bases). From germline, CDR1 is LGHDT and CDR2 YNNKEL (reference sequence). This CDR3 has 13 amino acids. Trimming shortened V by 1 base and J by 5 bases, and 8 bases separated the two germline ends. The CDR3 loop reads CASSQAKGETQYF. The CDR3 bases are TGTGCCAGCAGCCAAGCGAAGGGGGAGACCCAGTACTTC.

The V call is TRBV7-9, the J call TRBJ2-1; 7 positions agree with TRBD2. V was clipped by 2 bases and J by 8 bases; unmatched bases: 18. From germline, CDR1 is SEHNR and CDR2 FQNEAQ (reference sequence). CDR3 length equals 18 residues. The CDR3 loop reads CASSLPFRTAGARHEQFF. The CDR3 DNA reads as TGTGCCAGCAGCTTACCGTTTCGGACGGCGGGAGCACGGCATGAGCAGTTCTTC. The entire variable domain, with the rest obtained from reference TRBV7-9 and TRBJ2-1, is as follows: DTGVSQNPRHKITKRGQNVTFRCDPISEHNRLYWYRQTLGQGPEFLTYFQNEAQLEKSRLLSDRFSAERPKGSFSTLEIQRTEQGDSAMYLCASSLPFRTAGARHEQFFGPGTRLTVL.

The chain uses TRBV6-5 and TRBJ1-2, with D tentatively TRBD1 (5 bases). The CDR3 is made up of 12 amino acids. The V and J ends lost 6 bases and 8 bases respectively, with 13 bases between them. The germline V gene has CDR1 MNHEY and CDR2 SVGAGI. In DNA form, the CDR3 reads TGTGCCAGCAGCCGGGACTCCCGGGGCTACACCTTC. Translating gives CASSRDSRGYTF.

A few counts support this clone. This sequence joins TRBV28 and TRBJ1-2; no clear D. CDR1 is MDHEN, CDR2 SYDVKM, per germline. This CDR3 contains 12 residues. Trimming removed 2 bases at V and 8 bases at J, with 9 bases between. This CDR3 is CASSLLQQGYTF. In DNA form, the CDR3 reads TGTGCCAGCAGTTTACTACAGCAAGGCTACACCTTC.

The sample holds a few counts of this clone. CDR3 loop: CASSQGGEGEPSNEQFF. The CDR3 nucleotides are TGCGCCAGCAGCCAAGGCGGTGAGGGCGAACCCTCCAATGAGCAGTTCTTC. This chain joins TRBV4-3 and TRBJ2-1, with a possible D match to TRBD2 (5 bases). Per the germline V gene, CDR1 is LGHNA and CDR2 is YSLEER. Trimming left V 1 base short and J 6 bases short, with 19 bases between. The CDR3 runs to 17 residues.

This clone appeared a single time. V is TRBV4-1 and J is TRBJ2-1; 8 bases match TRBD1. The CDR3 contains 15 residues. Losses at the gene ends were 6 bases for V and 1 base for J; bases not matched to a gene: 5. Germline CDR1 and CDR2: MGHRA and YSYEKL. The chain's CDR3 is CASSQQGVSYNEQFF. The CDR3 DNA reads as TGCGCCAGCAGTCAACAGGGGGTTTCCTACAATGAGCAGTTCTTC.

This clone showed up just once. CDR3 nucleotides: TGTGCCAGCTCACCACCCCGGACAGGGAGGGGCACTGAAGCTTTCTTT. Translating gives CASSPPRTGRGTEAFF. The chain uses TRBV18 and TRBJ1-1; 8 nucleotides align to TRBD1. Germline V gene data show CDR1 as KGHSH and CDR2 as LQKENI. The CDR3 totals 16 residues. V lost 0 bases and J lost 4; bases outside the gene matches: 7. Filled out from reference TRBV18 and TRBJ1-1, the complete variable domain reads NAGVMQNPRHLVRRRGQEARLRCSPMKGHSHVYWYRQLPEEGLKFMVYLQKENIIDESGMPKERFSAEFPKEGPSILRIQQVVRGDSAAYFCASSPPRTGRGTEAFFGQGTRLTVV.

As to this clone: Distinct nucleotide sequences in the sample also encode this CDR3. The J gene is TRBJ1-2, the V gene TRBV5-4, with 7 nucleotides matching TRBD1. The V gene's germline CDR1 is SGHNT and CDR2 YYREEE (reference sequence). Trimming took 0 bases from V and 2 from J; bases not matched to a gene: 1. This CDR3 is built from 14 residues. In nucleotides, the CDR3 is TGTGCCAGCAGCTTGGTGGGACAGAACTATGGCTACACCTTC. It encodes CASSLVGQNYGYTF.

This clone was counted once. The chain is built from TRBV7-2 and TRBJ1-5; 8 bases map to TRBD1. The V segment lost 5 bases and the J segment 4 bases; nucleotides outside the gene matches: 7. CDR3 size: 15 residues. Per the germline V gene, CDR1 is SGHTA and CDR2 is FQGNSA. The CDR3 is CASSTQGQGNQPQHF. The CDR3 region has the DNA TGTGCCAGCAGCACCCAAGGACAGGGAAATCAGCCCCAGCATTTT. Variable domain in full (rest from reference TRBV7-2 and TRBJ1-5): GAGVSQSPSNKVTEKGKDVELRCDPISGHTALYWYRQSLGQGLEFLIYFQGNSAPDKSGLPSDRFSAERTGGSVSTLTIQRTQQEDSAVYLCASSTQGQGNQPQHFGDGTRLSIL.

J is TRBJ1-1 and V is TRBV19, with a possible D match to TRBD1 (6 bases). The germline V gene has CDR1 LNHDA and CDR2 SQIVND (reference sequence). V was cut by 5 bases and J by 1 base, with 11 bases left in between. The CDR3 totals 14 residues. DNA of the CDR3: TGTGCCAGTAGTGTGTTACAGGGGAACACTGAAGCTTTCTTT. Protein sequence: CASSVLQGNTEAFF.

This sequence joins TRBV4-2 and TRBJ1-1; D not certain. The CDR3 extends over 16 amino acids. Trimming removed 6 bases at V and 5 bases at J, with 22 bases between. Looked up from germline, CDR1 is LGHNA and CDR2 is YNFKEQ. The chain's CDR3 is CASSPSPPGSGTEAFF. DNA for the CDR3: TGTGCCAGCAGTCCCTCTCCTCCGGGGTCGGGGACTGAAGCTTTCTTT.

The gene calls are TRBV11-3 and TRBJ2-5; 7 bases line up with TRBD2. The V gene end was trimmed by 1 base and the J gene end by 4 bases; junction bases not matched to a gene: 6. Per germline, CDR1 SGHNT and CDR2 YENEEA. The CDR3 runs to 15 residues. CDR3: CASSLAGGRGETQYF. In nucleotides, the CDR3 is TGTGCCAGCAGCTTAGCGGGAGGCCGCGGAGAGACCCAGTACTTC.

The genes are TRBV11-3 and TRBJ1-2, with TRBD1 as a possible D gene (5 bases). V lost 2 bases to trimming and J lost 5 bases, with 15 bases between them. The CDR3 sequence is 15 residues long. Germline V CDR1 and CDR2: SGHNT, YENEEA. The CDR3 DNA is TGTGCCAGCAGCTTAACCGAAGGGGCATCATATGGCTACACCTTC. This translates into CASSLTEGASYGYTF. Together with reference TRBV11-3 and TRBJ1-2, the CDR3 gives the full variable domain: EAGVVQSPRYKIIEKKQPVAFWCNPISGHNTLYWYLQNLGQGPELLIRYENEEAVDDSQLPKDRFSAERLKGVDSTLKIQPAELGDSAVYLCASSLTEGASYGYTFGSGTRLTVV.

V is TRBV30 and J is TRBJ2-1; TRBD2 matches 8 bases. V lost 3 bases, J lost 6 bases, and 4 bases stayed unmatched. The germline V gene has CDR1 GTSNPN and CDR2 SVGIG (reference sequence). This CDR3 has 13 amino acids. CDR3 in amino acids: CAWSGRAVNEQFF. The CDR3 nucleotides read TGTGCCTGGAGCGGGAGGGCCGTCAATGAGCAGTTCTTC.

This clone was detected a few times. This chain links TRBV5-1 with TRBJ2-1, with 7 bases identical to TRBD2. Trimming at V came to 0 bases and at J to 9 bases, leaving 9 bases not matched to a gene. The CDR3 runs 15 residues. Germline CDR1 and CDR2: SGHRS and YFSETQ. The CDR3 DNA sequence: TGCGCCAGCAGCTTGGGGGGCGGGAGTACCGGTGAGCAGTTCTTC. Translating gives CASSLGGGSTGEQFF.